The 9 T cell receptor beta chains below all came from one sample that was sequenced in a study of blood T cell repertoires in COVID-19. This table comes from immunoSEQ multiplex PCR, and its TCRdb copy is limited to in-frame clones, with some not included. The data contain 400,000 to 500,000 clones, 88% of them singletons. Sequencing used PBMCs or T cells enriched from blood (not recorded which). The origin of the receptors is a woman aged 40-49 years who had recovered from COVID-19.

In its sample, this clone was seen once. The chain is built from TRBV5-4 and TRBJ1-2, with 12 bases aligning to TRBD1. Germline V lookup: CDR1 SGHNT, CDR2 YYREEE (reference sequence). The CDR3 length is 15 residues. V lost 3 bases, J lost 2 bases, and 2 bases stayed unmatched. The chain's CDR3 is CASSSGQGANYGYTF. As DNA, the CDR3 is TGTGCCAGCAGCTCGGGACAGGGGGCGAACTATGGCTACACCTTC.

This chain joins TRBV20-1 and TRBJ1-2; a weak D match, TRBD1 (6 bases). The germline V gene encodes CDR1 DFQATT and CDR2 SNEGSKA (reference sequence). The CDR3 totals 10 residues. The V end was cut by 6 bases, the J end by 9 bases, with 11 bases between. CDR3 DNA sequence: TGCAGTGCCCCAGGACAGCGCTACACCTTC. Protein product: CSAPGQRYTF.

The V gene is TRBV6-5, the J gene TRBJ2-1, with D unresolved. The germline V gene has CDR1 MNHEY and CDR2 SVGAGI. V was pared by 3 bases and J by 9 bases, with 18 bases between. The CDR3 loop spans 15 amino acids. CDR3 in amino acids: CASSYALSGNAEQFF. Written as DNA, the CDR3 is TGTGCCAGCAGTTATGCCCTCTCAGGCAATGCTGAGCAGTTCTTC.

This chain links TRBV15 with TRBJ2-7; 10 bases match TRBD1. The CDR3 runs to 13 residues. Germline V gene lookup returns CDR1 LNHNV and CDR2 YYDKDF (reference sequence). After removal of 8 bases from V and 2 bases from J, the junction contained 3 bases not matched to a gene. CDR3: CATEGTGAYEQYF. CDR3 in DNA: TGTGCCACCGAAGGGACAGGGGCCTACGAGCAGTACTTC.

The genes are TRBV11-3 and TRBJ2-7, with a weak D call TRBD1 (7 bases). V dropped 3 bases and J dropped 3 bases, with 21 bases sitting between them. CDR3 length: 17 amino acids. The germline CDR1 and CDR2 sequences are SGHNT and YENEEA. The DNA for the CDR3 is TGTGCCAGCAGCTTTTTCCCTCCTACAGGGGAGGACTACGAGCAGTACTTC. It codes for CASSFFPPTGEDYEQYF.

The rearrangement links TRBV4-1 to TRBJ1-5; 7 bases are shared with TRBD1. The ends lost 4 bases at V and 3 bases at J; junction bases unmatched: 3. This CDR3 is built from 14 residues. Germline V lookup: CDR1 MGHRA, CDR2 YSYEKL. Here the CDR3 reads CASSLGQLNQPQHF. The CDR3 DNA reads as TGCGCCAGCAGCCTGGGACAGCTCAATCAGCCCCAGCATTTT.

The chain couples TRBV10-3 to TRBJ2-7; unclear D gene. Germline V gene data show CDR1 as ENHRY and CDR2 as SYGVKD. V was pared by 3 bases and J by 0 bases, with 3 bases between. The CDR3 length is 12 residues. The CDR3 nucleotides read TGTGCCATCAGTGACAACTCCTACGAGCAGTACTTC. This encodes CAISDNSYEQYF.

The DNA for the CDR3 is TGTGCCAGCAGCCGGGACACTAACTATGGCTACACCTTC. Its protein product is CASSRDTNYGYTF. V is TRBV2 and J is TRBJ1-2, with D possibly TRBD1 on 6 matching bases. Germline V CDR1 and CDR2: SNHLY, FYNNEI. V lost 6 bases to trimming and J lost 0 bases, with 8 bases between them. CDR3 length: 13 amino acids.

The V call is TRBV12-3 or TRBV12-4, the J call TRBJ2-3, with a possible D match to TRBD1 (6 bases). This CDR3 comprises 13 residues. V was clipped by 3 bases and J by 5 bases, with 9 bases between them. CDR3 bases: TGTGCCAGCAGTTTTGGGGGCAGAGATACGCAGTATTTT. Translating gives CASSFGGRDTQYF.